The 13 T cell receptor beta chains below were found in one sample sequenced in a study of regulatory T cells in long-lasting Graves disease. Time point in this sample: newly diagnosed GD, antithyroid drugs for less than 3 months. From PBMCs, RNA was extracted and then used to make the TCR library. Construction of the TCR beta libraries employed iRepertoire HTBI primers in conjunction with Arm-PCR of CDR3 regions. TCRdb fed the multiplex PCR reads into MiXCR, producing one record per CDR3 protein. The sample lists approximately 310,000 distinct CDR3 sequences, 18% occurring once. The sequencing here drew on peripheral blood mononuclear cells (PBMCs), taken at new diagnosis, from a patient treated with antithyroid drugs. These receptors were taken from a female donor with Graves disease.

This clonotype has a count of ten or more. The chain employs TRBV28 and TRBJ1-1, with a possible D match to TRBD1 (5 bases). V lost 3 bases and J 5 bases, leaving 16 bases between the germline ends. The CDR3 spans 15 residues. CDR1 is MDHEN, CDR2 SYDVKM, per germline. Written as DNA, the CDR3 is TGTGCCAGCAGTTTGACCCCGGCAACAGGAACTGAAGCTTTCTTT. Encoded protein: CASSLTPATGTEAFF.

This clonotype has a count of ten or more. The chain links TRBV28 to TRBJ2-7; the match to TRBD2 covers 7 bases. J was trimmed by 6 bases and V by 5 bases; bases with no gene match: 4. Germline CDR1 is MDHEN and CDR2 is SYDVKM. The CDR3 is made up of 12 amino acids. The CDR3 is CASSQGGSEQYF. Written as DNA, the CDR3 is TGTGCCAGCAGTCAGGGCGGGAGCGAGCAGTACTTC.

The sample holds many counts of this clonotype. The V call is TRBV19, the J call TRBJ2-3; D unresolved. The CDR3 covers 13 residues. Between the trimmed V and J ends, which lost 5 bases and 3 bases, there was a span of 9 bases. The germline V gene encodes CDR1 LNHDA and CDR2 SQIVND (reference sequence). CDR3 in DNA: TGTGCCAGTAGTCCCGGTCGGACAGATACGCAGTATTTT. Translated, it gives CASSPGRTDTQYF.

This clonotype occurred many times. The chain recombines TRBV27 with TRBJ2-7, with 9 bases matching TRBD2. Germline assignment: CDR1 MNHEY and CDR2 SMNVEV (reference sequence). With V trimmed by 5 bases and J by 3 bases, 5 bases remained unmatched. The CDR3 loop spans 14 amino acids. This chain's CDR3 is CASSRGLANYEQYF. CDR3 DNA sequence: TGTGCCAGCAGTCGAGGACTAGCGAACTACGAGCAGTACTTC.

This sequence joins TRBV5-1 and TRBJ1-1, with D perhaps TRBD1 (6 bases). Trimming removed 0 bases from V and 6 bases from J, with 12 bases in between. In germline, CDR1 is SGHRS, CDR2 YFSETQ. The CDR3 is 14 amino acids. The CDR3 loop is CASSLGSGGAEAFF. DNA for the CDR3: TGCGCCAGCAGCTTGGGGAGTGGGGGCGCTGAAGCTTTCTTT.

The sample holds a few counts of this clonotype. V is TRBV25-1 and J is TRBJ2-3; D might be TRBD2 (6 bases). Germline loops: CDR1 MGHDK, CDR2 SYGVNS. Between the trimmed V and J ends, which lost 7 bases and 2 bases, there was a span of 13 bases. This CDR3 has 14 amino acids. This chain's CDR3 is CASTAGRDTDTQYF. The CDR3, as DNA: TGTGCCAGCACCGCCGGGCGGGACACAGATACGCAGTATTTT.

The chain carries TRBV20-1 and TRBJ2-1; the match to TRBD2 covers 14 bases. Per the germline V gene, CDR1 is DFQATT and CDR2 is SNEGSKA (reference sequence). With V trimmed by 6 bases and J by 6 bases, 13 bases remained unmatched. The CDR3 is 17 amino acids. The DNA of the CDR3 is TGCAGTGCACACCCACCGGGACTAGCGGGAGACCCCAATGAGCAGTTCTTC. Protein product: CSAHPPGLAGDPNEQFF.

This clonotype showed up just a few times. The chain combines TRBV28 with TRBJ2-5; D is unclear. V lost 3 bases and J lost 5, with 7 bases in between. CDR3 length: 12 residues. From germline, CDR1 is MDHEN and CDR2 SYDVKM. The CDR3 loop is CASSLSAETQYF. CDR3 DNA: TGTGCCAGCAGTTTGTCGGCGGAGACCCAGTACTTC.

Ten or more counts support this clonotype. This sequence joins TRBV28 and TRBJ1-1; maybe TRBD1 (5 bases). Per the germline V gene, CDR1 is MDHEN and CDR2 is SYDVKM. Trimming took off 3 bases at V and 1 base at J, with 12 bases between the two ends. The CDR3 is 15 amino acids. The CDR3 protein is CASSFGGTKNTEAFF. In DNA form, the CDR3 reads TGTGCCAGCAGTTTTGGAGGGACCAAGAACACTGAAGCTTTCTTT.

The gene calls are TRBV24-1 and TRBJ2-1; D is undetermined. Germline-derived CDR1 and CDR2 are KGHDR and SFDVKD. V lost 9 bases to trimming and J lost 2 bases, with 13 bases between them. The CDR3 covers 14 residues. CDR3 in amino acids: CATQSYSTYNEQFF. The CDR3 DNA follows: TGTGCCACCCAGTCGTATAGTACCTACAATGAGCAGTTCTTC.

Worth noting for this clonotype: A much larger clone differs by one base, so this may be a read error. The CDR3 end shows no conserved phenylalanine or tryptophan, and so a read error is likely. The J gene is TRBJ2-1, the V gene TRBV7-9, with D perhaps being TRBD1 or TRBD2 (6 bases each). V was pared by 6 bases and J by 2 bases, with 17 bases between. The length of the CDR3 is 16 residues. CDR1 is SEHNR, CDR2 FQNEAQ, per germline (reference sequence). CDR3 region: CASRKYREAAYNEQFY. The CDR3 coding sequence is TGTGCCAGCAGAAAGTACAGGGAGGCCGCCTACAATGAGCAGTTCTAC.

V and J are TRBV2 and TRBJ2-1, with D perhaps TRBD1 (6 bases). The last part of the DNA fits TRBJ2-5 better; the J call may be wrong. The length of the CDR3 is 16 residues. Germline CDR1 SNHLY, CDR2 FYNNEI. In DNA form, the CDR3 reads TGTGCCAGCAGGAACTGGGGGCAGGGTGGCCAAGAGACCCAGTACTTC. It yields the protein CASRNWGQGGQETQYF.

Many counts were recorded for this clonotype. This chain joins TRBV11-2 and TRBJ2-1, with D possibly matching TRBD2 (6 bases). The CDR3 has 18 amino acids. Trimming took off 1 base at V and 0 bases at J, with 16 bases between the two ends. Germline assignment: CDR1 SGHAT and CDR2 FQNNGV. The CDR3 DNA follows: TGTGCCAGCAGCTTAGTGGGGGGTGGCTGGGGCTCCTACAATGAGCAGTTCTTC. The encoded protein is CASSLVGGGWGSYNEQFF.